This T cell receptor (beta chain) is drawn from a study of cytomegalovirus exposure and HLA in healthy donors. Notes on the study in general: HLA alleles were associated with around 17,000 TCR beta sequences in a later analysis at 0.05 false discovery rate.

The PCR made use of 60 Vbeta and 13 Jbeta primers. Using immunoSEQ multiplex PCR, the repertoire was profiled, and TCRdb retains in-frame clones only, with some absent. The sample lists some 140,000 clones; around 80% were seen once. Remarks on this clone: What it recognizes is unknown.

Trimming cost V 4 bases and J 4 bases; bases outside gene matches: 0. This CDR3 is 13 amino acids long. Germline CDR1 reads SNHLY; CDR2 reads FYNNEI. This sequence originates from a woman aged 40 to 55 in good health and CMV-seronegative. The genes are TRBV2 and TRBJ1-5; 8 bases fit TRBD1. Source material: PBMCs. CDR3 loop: CASSGQGNQPQHF. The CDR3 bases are TGTGCCAGCAGTGGACAGGGGAATCAGCCCCAGCATTTT.